Given below is one T cell receptor beta chain in context. At one boundary the junction diverges from the germline segment, which might be a read error. One entry per CDR3 protein results from TCRdb running MiXCR on the PCR reads. Of more than 85,000 distinct CDR3 sequences listed, over 45% were seen once; the top ten hold around 9.1%. This entry is derived from a study of CDR3 diversity in severe acne. The source is a male donor in good health, serving as a control. The sequencing input was blood.

As DNA, the CDR3 is TGTGCCGGCAGAGGGGAGGGTAACTATGGCTACACCTTC. Protein sequence: CAGRGEGNYGYTF. The chain recombines TRBV28 with TRBJ1-2, with TRBD1 as a possible D gene (5 bases). This CDR3 contains 13 residues. Germline-derived CDR1 and CDR2 are MDHEN and SYDVKM.